This record looks at one T cell receptor beta chain sequence and its context. Ten or more counts support this clonotype. Its antigen is currently not known. No base-level quality is on record; no much larger clone is a single base apart. Cut back by 7 bases and 9 bases, the V and J ends lie 18 bases apart. Via the germline V gene, CDR1 is MDHEN and CDR2 SYDVKM. Including the terminal cysteine and phenylalanine, the CDR3 comprises 13 residues. Solely the CDR3 DNA is kept, with 39 bases framed from the first base. Amplification of TCR beta CDR3 regions was carried out from RNA transcripts. The first round of RT-PCR for the TCR CDR3 was performed with the HTBI primer set and the Qiagen OneStep RT-PCR kit. A second multiplex PCR round built the libraries, followed by size selection and purification. Sequencing of the libraries was done on an Illumina HiSeq2000 using paired-end 100 bp reads. The authors processed their data as follows. Raw data were processed with SOAPnuke, discarding reads with adapters, uncalled bases, mean Phred below 15, or no exact constant-primer or identifier match. COPE v1.2.5 was used to merge high-quality paired reads, and clonotypes were defined as unique nucleotide sequences. Clonotypes were aligned to IMGT TRBV, TRBD and TRBJ reference segments using MiTCR v1.1. Only V-J combinations with frequency above 0.0001, covering roughly 99% of repertoires, were analysed. The TCS score was defined as F50 (clonal expansion) divided by E x V (chaos), with BLOSUM62-based TCRdist calculated between CDR3 peptides within each V-J. Welch's t-statistics and random forest reduced fewer than 600 V-J features to about 12, which were used in a naive Bayes classifier (R e1071). The raw public reads went through TCRdb reprocessing: fastp at Q25, MiXCR clone calling, in-frame beta chains kept. CDR3 protein duplicates are merged, each entry listing the most common genes and DNA. The V and J calls were not made by the authors but by TCRdb's processing. The sample table records about 550,000 distinct CDR3 sequences; less than 25% of these occur just once. The ten top clones hold about 30% of the sample.

The data belong to a study of T cells in Graves' hyperthyroidism and ophthalmopathy (dated by TCRdb to between 2018 and 2021). Context from the whole study: Peripheral blood samples were taken at initial diagnosis, before any treatment was given. TCR Vbeta CDR3 sequencing of 120 to 150 peripheral blood samples (43 ophthalmopathy, 75 hyperthyroidism and roughly 17 progressor patients) is reported in the paper. To identify TCR V-J signatures that set the groups apart, the researchers used a discovery cohort of 90 to 100 patients, made up of fewer than 50 with Graves' ophthalmopathy and 57 with stable Graves' hyperthyroidism. Thyroid tissue and blood T-cell repertoires from six Graves' hyperthyroidism patients were also compared in the study. An independent validation cohort of 18 to 20 hyperthyroidism patients and approximately 16 patients who later progressed to ophthalmopathy tested prospective prediction of ophthalmopathy. The 100 discovery patients were randomly split 7:3 into training and test sets. After blood sampling, hyperthyroidism patients were treated with methimazole at a starting dose of 30 mg daily, and ophthalmopathy patients were treated with high-dose intravenous methylprednisolone.

Study-level results and caveats: During validation, the model predicted progression to ophthalmopathy a median of about 6.5 months ahead of onset, with more than 55% sensitivity and 72.22% specificity. A model built on a 13 V-J signature distinguished ophthalmopathy from stable hyperthyroidism, reaching around 88% sensitivity and 81% to 83% specificity in cross-validation and 80%/75% in testing. Most expanded thyroid clonotypes (frequency above 0.001) were also detected in blood, a finding suggesting that blood repertoires may reflect thyroid immune responses. No statistical method was used to set the sample size in advance, and investigators knew the group allocation.

Graves' hyperthyroidism was defined as stable when no progression to ophthalmopathy occurred over 18 months of follow-up. Hyperthyroidism patients were aged 18 to 65 years and newly diagnosed, with disease duration of less than 2 months. Patients with uncontrolled infections, other autoimmune diseases, pregnancy or lactation were excluded. Diagnoses relied on clinical symptoms, serum thyroxine and TRAb, thyroid ultrasound and orbital computed tomography. Ficoll-Paque density gradient centrifugation was used to isolate PBMCs from 9.5 to 10 ml of fresh peripheral blood. Total RNA was extracted with Trizol reagent, and quality was checked on an Agilent 2100 Bioanalyzer.

This chain is built from TRBV28 and TRBJ1-1; the D gene lacks a confident call. The sequence derives from a young man with Graves' hyperthyroidism. Input material: blood. The DNA reads TGTGCCAGCACCCCGCAAGCCCTGACTAAAGCTTTCTTT. Its protein is CASTPQALTKAFF.